The rows below give T cell receptor beta chains drawn from one sample of a study of T cell responses to AZD1222 COVID-19 vaccine. The assay was immunoSEQ multiplex PCR, and TCRdb's table has in-frame clones only and misses some. Of around 150,000 clones listed, around nine tenths are singletons. Sequences were derived from peripheral blood, sampled 28 days after the second AZD1222 dose. These TCRs come from an adult who received the AZD1222 COVID-19 vaccine. The CDR3 runs from the conserved cysteine through the conserved F or W. Each record gives: clone size, D gene, V gene, CDR3 length, J gene, CDR3 DNA, CDR3 protein. The D gene is left open where the match is weak. Rows give clone size only sometimes, using once, few, many, or a class for an expanded clone.

-	-	TRBV5-1	14	TRBJ1-1	TGCGCCAGCAGCTTGGAAGGGAGGGTCGCTGAAGCTTTCTTT	CASSLEGRVAEAFF
-	-	TRBV2	16	TRBJ1-2	TGTGCCAGCAGTGTTTCCCCCTCAAAAGGCGGCTATGGCTACACCTTC	CASSVSPSKGGYGYTF
few	-	TRBV7-8	13	TRBJ1-2	TGTGCCAGCACCAGTGAGCAGATCTATGGCTACACCTTC	CASTSEQIYGYTF
-	-	TRBV5-1	13	TRBJ1-4	TGCGCCAGCAGCTTCCCGGGACTCGGAAAACTGTTTTTT	CASSFPGLGKLFF
-	TRBD2	TRBV7-9	17	TRBJ2-5	TGTGCCAGCAGCCCCACCTGGAAACTAGCGGGAGGTGAGACCCAGTACTTC	CASSPTWKLAGGETQYF
-	-	TRBV7-9	15	TRBJ1-1	TGTGCCAGCAGGTCTATAGGGGGTTCGGGCACTGAAGCTTTCTTT	CASRSIGGSGTEAFF
-	-	TRBV24-1	13	TRBJ2-7	TGTGCCACCAGTGGCCCAGGGGCTTACGAGCAGTACTTC	CATSGPGAYEQYF
-	-	TRBV27	12	TRBJ1-5	TGTGCCAGCAGACGTGAGGGGCAGCCCCAGCATTTT	CASRREGQPQHF
-	TRBD1	TRBV29-1	15	TRBJ2-1	TGCAGCGTTGACACCCGGGACAGGGTCACCAATGAGCAGTTCTTC	CSVDTRDRVTNEQFF
-	TRBD1	TRBV5-1	14	TRBJ1-1	TGCGCCAGTCGAACAGGGGGCGAAGACACTGAAGCTTTCTTT	CASRTGGEDTEAFF
-	TRBD1	TRBV12-3/TRBV12-4	13	TRBJ1-1	TGTGCCAGCAGTCCCCGGGACAGCACTGAAGCTTTCTTT	CASSPRDSTEAFF
-	-	TRBV29-1	11	TRBJ1-2	TGCAGCGCTACGGGAGTCGATGGCTACACCTTC	CSATGVDGYTF
-	-	TRBV3-1/TRBV3-2	16	TRBJ1-5	TGTGCCAGCAGCCAAGAAGGGCACCCTAGCAATCAGCCCCAGCATTTT	CASSQEGHPSNQPQHF
-	TRBD1	TRBV29-1	12	TRBJ1-1	TGCAGCGTTGAAATGGAGGGGGCAGGAGCTTTCTTT	CSVEMEGAGAFF
-	-	TRBV18	14	TRBJ1-4	TGTGCCAGCTCACCACCCGGAGGCAAGGAAAAACTGTTTTTT	CASSPPGGKEKLFF
-	-	TRBV7-9	16	TRBJ2-5	TGTGCCAGCAGCTTAAGGCGCGGAACTGACCAAGAGACCCAGTACTTC	CASSLRRGTDQETQYF